A selection of T cell receptor beta chains follows, all from one sample in a study of regulatory T cells in long-lasting Graves disease. TCRdb re-analysed the multiplex PCR reads in MiXCR, keeping a single row per CDR3 protein. The sample includes 300,000 or so distinct CDR3 sequences, about 18% of them seen just once. Sequencing used peripheral blood mononuclear cells (PBMCs), obtained when the disease was refractory, from a patient treated with antithyroid drugs. The origin of the receptors is a female donor with Graves disease. Both conserved end residues are part of each CDR3. The order of the fields is CDR3 protein, V gene, J gene.

CDR3aa: CASARKQGGNEQYF; v_gene: TRBV19; j_gene: TRBJ2-7
CDR3aa: CASSSSTGVAYEQYF; v_gene: TRBV27; j_gene: TRBJ2-7
CDR3aa: CASSITGIETQYF; v_gene: TRBV7-2; j_gene: TRBJ2-5
CDR3aa: CATSDSTGYGTEAFF; v_gene: TRBV24-1; j_gene: TRBJ1-1
CDR3aa: CASSGQLVTAYEQYF; v_gene: TRBV6-1; j_gene: TRBJ2-7
CDR3aa: CASRPSRILTGAFF; v_gene: TRBV28; j_gene: TRBJ1-4
CDR3aa: CASSQSPGGMNTEAFF; v_gene: TRBV4-3; j_gene: TRBJ1-1
CDR3aa: CASAPPGQAHSGNTIYF; v_gene: TRBV28; j_gene: TRBJ1-3
CDR3aa: CASSRYVGPPYEQYF; v_gene: TRBV19; j_gene: TRBJ2-7
CDR3aa: CASSLKYEQYF; v_gene: TRBV28; j_gene: TRBJ2-7
CDR3aa: CASSHGQGANEKLFF; v_gene: TRBV9; j_gene: TRBJ1-4
CDR3aa: CASSLISRTSGKTGEQYF; v_gene: TRBV13; j_gene: TRBJ2-7
CDR3aa: CASSYPRQGASNQPQHF; v_gene: TRBV6-2/TRBV6-3; j_gene: TRBJ1-5
CDR3aa: CASSNRVVEAFF; v_gene: TRBV6-1; j_gene: TRBJ1-1
CDR3aa: CASSLDLYRQGKAYEQYF; v_gene: TRBV11-2; j_gene: TRBJ2-7
CDR3aa: CSVPQQGASYEQYF; v_gene: TRBV20-1; j_gene: TRBJ2-7
CDR3aa: CASSPIGTPTNQPQHF; v_gene: TRBV6-1; j_gene: TRBJ1-5
CDR3aa: CASSAPGFYSGNTIYF; v_gene: TRBV9; j_gene: TRBJ1-3
CDR3aa: CASSLETGVHSPLHF; v_gene: TRBV12-3/TRBV12-4; j_gene: TRBJ1-6
CDR3aa: CASNRGTASLGEKLFF; v_gene: TRBV5-1; j_gene: TRBJ1-4
CDR3aa: CATSAQDSSNQPQHF; v_gene: TRBV10-3; j_gene: TRBJ1-5
CDR3aa: CASSFAGGLNTEAFF; v_gene: TRBV5-1; j_gene: TRBJ1-1
CDR3aa: CASSFYGWDSNTGELFF; v_gene: TRBV12-3/TRBV12-4; j_gene: TRBJ2-2
CDR3aa: CASSPWREQETQYF; v_gene: TRBV5-1; j_gene: TRBJ2-5
CDR3aa: CASSAYPDTGELFF; v_gene: TRBV10-2; j_gene: TRBJ2-2
CDR3aa: CASSSFPDTQYF; v_gene: TRBV12-3/TRBV12-4; j_gene: TRBJ2-3
CDR3aa: CASSTTLGLAGKRREQFF; v_gene: TRBV5-6; j_gene: TRBJ2-1
CDR3aa: CASARSLAVVEQYF; v_gene: TRBV7-2; j_gene: TRBJ2-7